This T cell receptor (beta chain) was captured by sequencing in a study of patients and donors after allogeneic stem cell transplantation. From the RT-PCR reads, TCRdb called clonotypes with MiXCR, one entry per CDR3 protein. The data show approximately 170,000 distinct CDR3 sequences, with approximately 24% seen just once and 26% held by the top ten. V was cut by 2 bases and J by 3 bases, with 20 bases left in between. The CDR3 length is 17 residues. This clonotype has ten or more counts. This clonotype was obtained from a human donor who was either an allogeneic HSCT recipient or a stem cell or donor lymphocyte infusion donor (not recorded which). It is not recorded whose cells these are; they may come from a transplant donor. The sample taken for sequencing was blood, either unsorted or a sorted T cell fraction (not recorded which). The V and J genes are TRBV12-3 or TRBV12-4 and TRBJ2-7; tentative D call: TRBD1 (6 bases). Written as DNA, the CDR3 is TGTGCCAGCAGTTTACGACTCTTTAGGACAGCTAACTACGAGCAGTACTTC. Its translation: CASSLRLFRTANYEQYF.